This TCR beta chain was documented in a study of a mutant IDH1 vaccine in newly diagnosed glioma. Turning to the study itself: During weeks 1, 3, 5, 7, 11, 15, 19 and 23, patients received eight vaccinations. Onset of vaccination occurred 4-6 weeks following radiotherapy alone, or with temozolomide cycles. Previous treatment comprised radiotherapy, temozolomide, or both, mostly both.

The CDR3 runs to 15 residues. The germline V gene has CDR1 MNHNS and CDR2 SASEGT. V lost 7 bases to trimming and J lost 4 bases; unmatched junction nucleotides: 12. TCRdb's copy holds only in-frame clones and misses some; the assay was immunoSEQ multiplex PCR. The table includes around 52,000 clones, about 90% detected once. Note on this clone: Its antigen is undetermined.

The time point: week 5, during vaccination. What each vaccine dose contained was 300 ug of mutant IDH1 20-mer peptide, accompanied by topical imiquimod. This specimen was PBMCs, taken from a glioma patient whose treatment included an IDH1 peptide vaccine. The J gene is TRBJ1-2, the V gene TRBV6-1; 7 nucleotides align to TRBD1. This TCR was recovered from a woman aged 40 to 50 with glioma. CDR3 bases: TGTGCCAGCACCTGGGACAGACGGGGAAGCTATGGCTACACCTTC. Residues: CASTWDRRGSYGYTF.